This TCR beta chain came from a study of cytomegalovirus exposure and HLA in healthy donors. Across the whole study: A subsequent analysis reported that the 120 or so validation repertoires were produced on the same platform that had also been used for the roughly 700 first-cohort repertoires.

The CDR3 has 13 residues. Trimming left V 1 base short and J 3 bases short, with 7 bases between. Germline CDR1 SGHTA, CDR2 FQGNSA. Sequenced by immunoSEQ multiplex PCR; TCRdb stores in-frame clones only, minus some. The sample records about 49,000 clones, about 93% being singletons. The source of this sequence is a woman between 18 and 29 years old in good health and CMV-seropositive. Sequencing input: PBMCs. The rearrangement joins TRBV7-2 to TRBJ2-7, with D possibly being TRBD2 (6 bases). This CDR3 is CASSLGGVYEQYF. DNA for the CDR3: TGTGCCAGCAGCTTAGGCGGGGTCTACGAGCAGTACTTC.